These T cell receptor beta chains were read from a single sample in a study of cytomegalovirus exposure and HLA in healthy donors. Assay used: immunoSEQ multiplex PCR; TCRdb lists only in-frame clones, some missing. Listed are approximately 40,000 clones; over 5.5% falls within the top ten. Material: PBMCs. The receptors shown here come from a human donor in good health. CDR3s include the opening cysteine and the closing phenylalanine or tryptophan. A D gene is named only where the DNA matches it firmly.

CDR3 protein: CASSDLRDSEKLFF
CDR3 DNA: TGTGCCAGCAGTGACCTCCGGGACAGTGAAAAACTGTTTTTT
J gene: TRBJ1-4
V gene: TRBV2
CDR3 length: 14
D gene: TRBD1

CDR3 protein: CASGLQGNSGNTIYF
CDR3 DNA: TGTGCTAGTGGTTTGCAGGGGAACTCTGGAAACACCATATATTTT
J gene: TRBJ1-3
V gene: TRBV12-5
CDR3 length: 15
D gene: .

CDR3 protein: CASSTSLNSPLHF
CDR3 DNA: TGTGCCAGCAGCACATCCCTGAATTCACCCCTCCACTTT
J gene: TRBJ1-6
V gene: TRBV7-8
CDR3 length: 13
D gene: .

CDR3 protein: CASSDSGQDYEQYF
CDR3 DNA: TGTGCCAGCAGTGACTCAGGACAGGACTACGAGCAGTACTTC
J gene: TRBJ2-7
V gene: TRBV6-1
CDR3 length: 14
D gene: TRBD1

CDR3 protein: CASSQFPDTQYF
CDR3 DNA: TGTGCCAGTAGTCAGTTCCCAGATACGCAGTATTTT
J gene: TRBJ2-3
V gene: TRBV19
CDR3 length: 12
D gene: .

CDR3 protein: CASSYPQPNSPLHF
CDR3 DNA: TGTGCCAGCAGTTACCCACAGCCTAATTCACCCCTCCACTTT
J gene: TRBJ1-6
V gene: TRBV6-5
CDR3 length: 14
D gene: .

CDR3 protein: CASSFGQGGYEQYF
CDR3 DNA: TGTGCCAGCAGTTTCGGGCAGGGGGGCTACGAGCAGTACTTC
J gene: TRBJ2-7
V gene: TRBV28
CDR3 length: 14
D gene: .

CDR3 protein: CASSVGDSNEKLFF
CDR3 DNA: TGTGCCAGCAGCGTAGGCGATAGTAATGAAAAACTGTTTTTT
J gene: TRBJ1-4
V gene: TRBV9
CDR3 length: 14
D gene: .

CDR3 protein: CATSREGLETEAFF
CDR3 DNA: TGTGCCACCAGCAGAGAGGGACTAGAGACTGAAGCTTTCTTT
J gene: TRBJ1-1
V gene: TRBV15
CDR3 length: 14
D gene: .

CDR3 protein: CASSLRSGTEAFF
CDR3 DNA: TGCGCCAGCAGCTTGAGGTCGGGAACTGAAGCTTTCTTT
J gene: TRBJ1-1
V gene: TRBV5-1
CDR3 length: 13
D gene: .

CDR3 protein: CASSPFDNEQFF
CDR3 DNA: TGTGCCAGCAGTCCATTTGACAATGAGCAGTTCTTC
J gene: TRBJ2-1
V gene: TRBV28
CDR3 length: 12
D gene: .

CDR3 protein: CASSYRLAATYEQYF
CDR3 DNA: TGTGCCAGCAGTTACCGATTGGCAGCGACCTACGAGCAGTACTTC
J gene: TRBJ2-7
V gene: TRBV6-5
CDR3 length: 15
D gene: .

CDR3 protein: CASSSSGTAPFYEQYF
CDR3 DNA: TGTGCCAGCAGTTCGTCCGGGACAGCGCCCTTCTACGAGCAGTACTTC
J gene: TRBJ2-7
V gene: TRBV6-5
CDR3 length: 16
D gene: TRBD1

CDR3 protein: CASRLEGFGTEAFF
CDR3 DNA: TGCGCCAGCAGGCTTGAGGGATTTGGGACTGAAGCTTTCTTT
J gene: TRBJ1-1
V gene: TRBV5-1
CDR3 length: 14
D gene: .

CDR3 protein: CASSPGQGRGADTQYF
CDR3 DNA: TGTGCTAGCAGCCCGGGACAGGGGCGGGGGGCAGATACGCAGTATTTT
J gene: TRBJ2-3
V gene: TRBV7-7
CDR3 length: 16
D gene: TRBD1

CDR3 protein: CAWRGPGVEYEQYF
CDR3 DNA: TGTGCCTGGAGGGGACCGGGAGTAGAGTACGAGCAGTACTTC
J gene: TRBJ2-7
V gene: TRBV30
CDR3 length: 14
D gene: .

CDR3 protein: CASGPWRDTEAFF
CDR3 DNA: TGTGCCAGCGGTCCATGGCGGGACACTGAAGCTTTCTTT
J gene: TRBJ1-1
V gene: TRBV27
CDR3 length: 13
D gene: .

CDR3 protein: CASSDPRGGTDTQYF
CDR3 DNA: TGTGCCAGCAGTGACCCTCGGGGGGGGACAGATACGCAGTATTTT
J gene: TRBJ2-3
V gene: TRBV6-1
CDR3 length: 15
D gene: TRBD2

CDR3 protein: CASSLALTEGYTF
CDR3 DNA: TGTGCCAGCAGCTTAGCCCTGACGGAGGGCTACACCTTC
J gene: TRBJ1-2
V gene: TRBV7-2
CDR3 length: 13
D gene: .

CDR3 protein: CASSFRDRGTEQYF
CDR3 DNA: TGTGCCAGCAGCTTCCGGGACAGGGGGACCGAGCAGTACTTC
J gene: TRBJ2-7
V gene: TRBV5-5
CDR3 length: 14
D gene: TRBD1

CDR3 protein: CAWSRGAEKPQHF
CDR3 DNA: TGTGCCTGGAGTCGCGGCGCTGAGAAGCCCCAGCATTTT
J gene: TRBJ1-5
V gene: TRBV30
CDR3 length: 13
D gene: .

CDR3 protein: CSAAKGEKLFF
CDR3 DNA: TGCAGTGCCGCAAAGGGGGAAAAACTGTTTTTT
J gene: TRBJ1-4
V gene: TRBV20-1
CDR3 length: 11
D gene: .

CDR3 protein: CASSGGYNEQFF
CDR3 DNA: TGTGCCAGTAGTGGAGGGTACAATGAGCAGTTCTTC
J gene: TRBJ2-1
V gene: TRBV19
CDR3 length: 12
D gene: .

CDR3 protein: CASREQGAGYTF
CDR3 DNA: TGTGCCAGTAGGGAACAGGGGGCTGGCTACACCTTC
J gene: TRBJ1-2
V gene: TRBV19
CDR3 length: 12
D gene: TRBD1

CDR3 protein: CASSLAGVYEQYF
CDR3 DNA: TGTGCCAGCAGCTTGGCAGGGGTGTACGAGCAGTACTTC
J gene: TRBJ2-7
V gene: TRBV7-9
CDR3 length: 13
D gene: .

CDR3 protein: CASSDPGDGGAPYEQYF
CDR3 DNA: TGCGCCAGCAGTGACCCGGGGGACGGGGGGGCCCCCTACGAGCAGTACTTC
J gene: TRBJ2-7
V gene: TRBV10-1
CDR3 length: 17
D gene: TRBD2

CDR3 protein: CASSLQYPGSGELFF
CDR3 DNA: TGTGCCAGCAGCTTACAGTACCCGGGGAGCGGGGAGCTGTTTTTT
J gene: TRBJ2-2
V gene: TRBV6-5
CDR3 length: 15
D gene: .

CDR3 protein: CASSPITGSQPQHF
CDR3 DNA: TGTGCCAGCAGCCCAATCACAGGGAGTCAGCCCCAGCATTTT
J gene: TRBJ1-5
V gene: TRBV5-5
CDR3 length: 14
D gene: .

CDR3 protein: CAWSVFGGRSPLHF
CDR3 DNA: TGTGCCTGGAGTGTTTTCGGGGGAAGATCACCCCTCCACTTT
J gene: TRBJ1-6
V gene: TRBV30
CDR3 length: 14
D gene: .

CDR3 protein: CASSRKGLRETQYF
CDR3 DNA: TGCGCCAGCAGTAGGAAGGGGCTACGAGAGACCCAGTACTTC
J gene: TRBJ2-5
V gene: TRBV5-1
CDR3 length: 14
D gene: .

CDR3 protein: CATRGGLDYGYTF
CDR3 DNA: TGTGCCACCCGGGGGGGGTTAGACTATGGCTACACCTTC
J gene: TRBJ1-2
V gene: TRBV27
CDR3 length: 13
D gene: .

CDR3 protein: CASSFGGRSPGELFF
CDR3 DNA: TGCGCCAGCAGCTTTGGGGGGAGATCACCCGGGGAGCTGTTTTTT
J gene: TRBJ2-2
V gene: TRBV5-1
CDR3 length: 15
D gene: .

CDR3 protein: CASSPNRGLTEAFF
CDR3 DNA: TGTGCCAGCTCACCGAACAGGGGGCTAACTGAAGCTTTCTTT
J gene: TRBJ1-1
V gene: TRBV18
CDR3 length: 14
D gene: TRBD1

CDR3 protein: CASRSDYGYTF
CDR3 DNA: TGTGCCAGCAGGTCAGACTATGGCTACACCTTC
J gene: TRBJ1-2
V gene: TRBV6-5
CDR3 length: 11
D gene: .

CDR3 protein: CASSLGGSFLGEQYF
CDR3 DNA: TGTGCCAGCAGCCTCGGTGGGTCTTTCCTAGGCGAGCAGTACTTC
J gene: TRBJ2-7
V gene: TRBV7-2
CDR3 length: 15
D gene: .

CDR3 protein: CAWSVSENTIYF
CDR3 DNA: TGTGCCTGGAGTGTTTCAGAAAACACCATATATTTT
J gene: TRBJ1-3
V gene: TRBV30
CDR3 length: 12
D gene: .

CDR3 protein: CASSRTPEQGYTF
CDR3 DNA: TGTGCCAGCAGCAGGACACCCGAACAAGGCTACACCTTC
J gene: TRBJ1-2
V gene: TRBV13
CDR3 length: 13
D gene: .